These 19 T cell receptor beta chains originate from one sample sequenced in a study of blood T cells in healthy people across ages. With a J-beta primer mix and a sample-barcoded 5' primer, a second PCR ran 7 to 11 cycles. TCRdb analysed the 5' RACE reads with MiXCR anew, one entry per CDR3 protein. The sample has some 1,800,000 distinct CDR3 sequences, more than 35% seen once. Sequencing was carried out using blood. The receptor source for this set is a human donor in good health.

This clonotype showed up just a few times. The V and J genes are TRBV6-5 and TRBJ2-5; tentatively, D is TRBD1 (5 bases). The DNA matches TRBJ2-7 better at its end, which makes the J call doubtful. Germline-derived CDR1 and CDR2 are MNHEY and SVGAGI. CDR3 length: 16 amino acids. The DNA of the CDR3 is TGTGCCAGCAGTTATCAGCAGGGTTTCGATACCTACGAGCAGTACTTC. This encodes CASSYQQGFDTYEQYF.

In this sample, this clonotype turned up a few times. The chain uses TRBV29-1 and TRBJ2-5; 9 bases fit TRBD1. CDR1 SQVTM and CDR2 ANQGSEA come from the germline V gene. This CDR3 has 12 amino acids. Trimming took 5 bases from V and 4 from J; bases not matched to a gene: 2. CDR3 region: CSVSGQGETQYF. CDR3 DNA: TGCAGCGTTTCGGGACAGGGAGAGACCCAGTACTTC.

This clonotype was picked up one time. The rearrangement links TRBV3-1 to TRBJ2-1, with D possibly TRBD2 on 5 matching bases. With 0 bases removed from V and 0 bases from J, the gap between germline ends came to 15 bases. The CDR3 extends over 18 amino acids. The germline CDR1 and CDR2 sequences are LGHDT and YNNKEL (reference sequence). CDR3: CASSQDPSGAISYNEQFF. In nucleotides, the CDR3 is TGTGCCAGCAGCCAAGATCCCAGCGGAGCAATCTCCTACAATGAGCAGTTCTTC.

V usage is TRBV2 and J usage is TRBJ1-6, with 8 bases aligning to TRBD1. V dropped 11 bases and J dropped 11; count of bases not matched to a gene: 8. The CDR3 totals 12 residues. Germline values: CDR1 SNHLY, CDR2 FYNNEI. CDR3 loop: CADGQGQAPLHF. In DNA form, the CDR3 reads TGTGCCGATGGACAGGGCCAGGCACCCCTCCACTTT.

V and J are TRBV6-6 and TRBJ1-6; 8 bases match TRBD1. Trimming at V came to 5 bases and at J to 10 bases, leaving 10 bases not matched to a gene. Germline V CDR1 and CDR2: MNHNY, SVGAGI (reference sequence). The CDR3 is made up of 15 amino acids. CDR3 protein: CASSNDRGIRSPLHF. The CDR3 region has the DNA TGTGCCAGCAGTAATGACAGGGGTATACGATCACCCCTCCACTTT.

The J gene is TRBJ2-5, the V gene TRBV4-2, with TRBD2 matching 8 bases. This CDR3 comprises 16 residues. Losses at the gene ends were 1 base for V and 2 bases for J; bases not matched to a gene: 6. The germline gives CDR1 LGHNA, CDR2 YNFKEQ. The chain's CDR3 is CASSQAGSGSQETQYF. The CDR3 nucleotides are TGTGCCAGCAGCCAAGCGGGCAGCGGGAGTCAAGAGACCCAGTACTTC.

This clonotype was observed a few times. The rearrangement joins TRBV5-5 to TRBJ2-3; either TRBD1 or TRBD2 may supply D (5 bases each). The CDR3 runs 12 residues. Germline V CDR1 and CDR2: SGHKS, YYEKEE (reference sequence). The V gene lost 5 bases and the J gene lost 9 bases, with 13 bases spanning the gap. The CDR3 here is CASSLSWDTQYF. CDR3 DNA sequence: TGTGCCAGCAGTTTATCTTGGGACACGCAGTATTTT.

In the case of this clonotype: One end of the junction varies from germline; a read error may be responsible. The chain joins TRBV29-1 to TRBJ2-1; maybe TRBD2 (6 bases). Germline loops: CDR1 SQVTM, CDR2 ANQGSEA. This CDR3 contains 16 residues. CDR3 in amino acids: CSVESGVVIQRDEQCF. CDR3 bases: TGCAGCGTTGAATCGGGAGTAGTCATTCAGCGCGATGAGCAGTGCTTC.

J is TRBJ1-2 and V is TRBV19; D call uncertain. The V end was cut by 1 base, the J end by 3 bases, with 3 bases between. Germline CDR1 is LNHDA and CDR2 is SQIVND (reference sequence). This CDR3 contains 12 residues. CDR3 coding DNA: TGTGCCAGTAGTATAGCCTACTATGGCTACACCTTC. It is translated as CASSIAYYGYTF.

The rearrangement joins TRBV20-1 to TRBJ2-1; D not resolved. The germline V gene encodes CDR1 DFQATT and CDR2 SNEGSKA (reference sequence). V gave up 1 base and J gave up 5 bases, with 12 bases separating them. CDR3 length: 14 residues. CDR3 sequence: CSARGGVANNEQFF. CDR3 nucleotide sequence: TGCAGTGCTAGAGGAGGAGTAGCTAACAATGAGCAGTTCTTC.

The chain uses TRBV6-2 or TRBV6-3 and TRBJ1-6, with D tentatively TRBD1 (6 bases). V lost 2 bases and J 10 bases, leaving 12 bases between the germline ends. The CDR3 has 14 residues. Germline V gives CDR1 MNHEY, CDR2 SVGEGT. CDR3 sequence reads: CASSYVQGRSPLHF. CDR3 nucleotide sequence: TGTGCCAGCAGTTACGTACAGGGAAGGTCACCCCTCCACTTT.

A few counts support this clonotype. The J gene is TRBJ2-1, the V gene TRBV4-3; D unresolved. The length of the CDR3 is 13 residues. Germline CDR1 and CDR2: LGHNA and YSLEER. Trimming pared 4 bases from V and 9 bases from J, leaving 13 bases between. The CDR3: CASSPEVGFEQFF. Written as DNA, the CDR3 is TGCGCCAGCAGCCCAGAGGTAGGGTTTGAGCAGTTCTTC.

The CDR3 loop is CASSQDIGYGEQFF. DNA of the CDR3: TGCGCCAGCAGCCAAGATATTGGGTATGGTGAGCAGTTCTTC. The chain is built from TRBV4-3 and TRBJ2-1; no reliable D call. The CDR3 consists of 14 residues. From germline, CDR1 is LGHNA and CDR2 YSLEER. Trimming took 0 bases from V and 9 from J, leaving 12 bases between them.

This chain joins TRBV6-1 and TRBJ1-4, with D possibly being TRBD1 (5 bases). Germline V lookup: CDR1 MNHNS, CDR2 SASEGT. This CDR3 is built from 14 residues. Trimming removed 8 bases at V and 8 bases at J, with 18 bases between. CDR3 amino acids: CASERAGVAEKLFF. CDR3 nucleotides: TGTGCCAGCGAACGGGCGGGGGTTGCGGAAAAACTGTTTTTT.

The chain couples TRBV4-3 to TRBJ1-2; D perhaps matches TRBD1 (6 bases). Germline CDR1 LGHNA, CDR2 YSLEER. This CDR3 contains 16 residues. V gave up 0 bases and J gave up 3 bases, with 14 bases separating them. The CDR3 bases are TGCGCCAGCAGCCAAGAGAACCAGGGGCGGCACTATGGCTACACCTTC. Translation: CASSQENQGRHYGYTF.

The chain couples TRBV7-6 to TRBJ2-1, with 8 bases that match TRBD1. After removal of 1 base from V and 5 bases from J, the junction contained 13 bases not matched to a gene. CDR3 length: 18 residues. The germline gives CDR1 SGHVS, CDR2 FNYEAQ. CDR3 in DNA: TGTGCCAGCAGCTTAGTGCTCGGCTACAGGGGGAAAAACAATGAGCAGTTCTTC. Amino acid sequence: CASSLVLGYRGKNNEQFF.

The chain has TRBV20-1 and TRBJ2-4, with 7 bases lining up with TRBD2. This CDR3 comprises 13 residues. The germline V gene has CDR1 DFQATT and CDR2 SNEGSKA (reference sequence). V dropped 6 bases and J dropped 8; count of bases not matched to a gene: 10. The CDR3 region is CSATGTTGDIQYF. CDR3 DNA: TGCAGTGCCACCGGGACTACGGGTGACATTCAGTACTTC.

This clonotype was counted once. V is TRBV13 and J is TRBJ2-3, with TRBD1 matching over 8 bases. The CDR3 length is 16 residues. Germline trimming cut 4 bases from V and 7 bases from J; bases unmatched to any gene: 13. Germline V gene lookup returns CDR1 PRHDT and CDR2 FYEKMQ (reference sequence). CDR3 protein: CASSYIGGQALHTQYF. For the CDR3, the DNA is TGTGCCAGCAGCTATATAGGGGGACAGGCGCTGCATACGCAGTATTTT.

A single count supports this clonotype. V and J are TRBV4-3 and TRBJ2-3, with 8 bases lining up with TRBD2. The CDR3 is made up of 17 amino acids. The germline V gene has CDR1 LGHNA and CDR2 YSLEER. After removal of 4 bases from V and 2 bases from J, the junction contained 11 bases not matched to a gene. The CDR3: CASSPSRGGGYTDTQYF. The CDR3 coding sequence is TGCGCCAGCAGCCCCTCAAGAGGCGGGGGGTACACAGATACGCAGTATTTT.